This T cell receptor beta chain derives from a study of shared clonotypes between healthy human individuals. All of the donors resided in Nashville, Tennessee, and each was a Caucasian adult. Method: immunoSEQ multiplex PCR; TCRdb's copy keeps in-frame clones and lacks some. The sample consists of some 630,000 clones, about 78% of them appearing once. CDR1 and CDR2 from the germline V gene are KGHSH and LQKENI. The CDR3 is 15 amino acids. V shed 10 bases and J 0 bases; nucleotides not matched to a gene: 9. About this clone itself: As yet, its antigen is unknown.

Study-wide points: An expected dependence of interdonor clonotype sharing on sequencing depth was noted. Represented genetic and exposure-history diversity was restricted by having few donors.

Sequences were obtained from memory CD4+ T cells sorted from blood. As for subset: CD45RA-negative fraction. This receptor was taken from a young woman in good health. The chain employs TRBV18 and TRBJ1-1, with 9 bases identical to TRBD1. This CDR3 is CATKTGGLVNTEAFF. In DNA form, the CDR3 reads TGTGCCACCAAAACAGGGGGCCTCGTGAACACTGAAGCTTTCTTT.